A selection of T cell receptor beta chains follows, all from one sample in a study of blood T cell repertoires in COVID-19. Some clones are missing from TCRdb's copy, which holds only in-frame ones; the method was immunoSEQ multiplex PCR. The data hold about 220,000 clones, with 82% observed a single time. Sequencing was performed on peripheral blood. Every receptor here comes from a woman older than 75 with acute or convalescent COVID-19. The CDR3 runs from the conserved cysteine through the conserved F or W. D genes are given only for firm matches. Only some rows state a clone size, as once, few, many or a class for expanded clones.

CDR3 protein | CDR3 DNA | J gene | D gene | clone size | V gene
CASSLVPGQGADTQYF | TGTGCCAGCAGCTTAGTCCCCGGACAGGGCGCAGATACGCAGTATTTT | TRBJ2-3 | TRBD1 | - | TRBV7-2
CASTLSGEIETQYF | TGTGCCAGCACCCTATCCGGGGAGATCGAGACCCAGTACTTC | TRBJ2-5 | - | - | TRBV7-9
CASSIELTGTYTGELFF | TGTGCCAGTAGTATAGAGTTGACAGGGACCTACACCGGGGAGCTGTTTTTT | TRBJ2-2 | TRBD1 | few | TRBV19
CATSRDLASGQAQPQHF | TGTGCCACCAGCAGAGATTTGGCCTCCGGACAGGCCCAGCCCCAGCATTTT | TRBJ1-5 | TRBD1 | - | TRBV15
CASSPTKGSGQAFTEAFF | TGTGCCAGCAGCCCTACCAAGGGATCGGGACAGGCCTTCACTGAAGCTTTCTTT | TRBJ1-1 | TRBD1 | - | TRBV3-1/TRBV3-2
CATSRDQGQSYGYTF | TGTGCCACCAGCAGAGATCAGGGTCAAAGCTATGGCTACACCTTC | TRBJ1-2 | - | - | TRBV15
CASSLKRPASVGDNEQFF | TGTGCCAGCAGCTTAAAACGGCCAGCTAGCGTTGGGGACAATGAGCAGTTCTTC | TRBJ2-1 | - | - | TRBV7-3
CASSRGGTGNQPQHF | TGTGCCAGCAGCCGGGGCGGGACGGGCAATCAGCCCCAGCATTTT | TRBJ1-5 | - | - | TRBV5-4
CASSWADRGSGNTIYF | TGTGCCAGTAGTTGGGCCGACAGGGGCTCTGGAAACACCATATATTTT | TRBJ1-3 | TRBD1 | - | TRBV19
CASSLALSSWVGAFF | TGTGCCAGCAGCTTAGCTCTGAGTAGCTGGGTGGGAGCTTTCTTT | TRBJ1-1 | - | - | TRBV7-2
CASSQSRTGAPKDAFF | TGTGCCAGCAGCCAATCCAGGACAGGGGCCCCCAAGGATGCTTTCTTT | TRBJ1-1 | TRBD1 | - | TRBV3-1/TRBV3-2
CASSLGRGTDTQYF | TGTGCCAGCAGCTTAGGCAGGGGTACAGATACGCAGTATTTT | TRBJ2-3 | - | once | TRBV11-3
CAISESTGGYGYTF | TGTGCCATCAGTGAGTCGACAGGTGGATATGGCTACACCTTC | TRBJ1-2 | - | - | TRBV10-3
CATNLGALNSPLHF | TGTGCCACCAATCTAGGGGCCCTTAATTCACCCCTCCACTTT | TRBJ1-6 | - | - | TRBV28
CSVGQGSNQPQHF | TGCAGCGTTGGACAGGGTAGCAATCAGCCCCAGCATTTT | TRBJ1-5 | TRBD1 | - | TRBV29-1
CAISESQARAYTF | TGTGCCATCAGTGAGAGCCAGGCCCGTGCCTACACCTTC | TRBJ1-2 | - | - | TRBV10-3
CASSYSGQYGYTF | TGTGCCAGCAGTTACTCAGGACAGTATGGCTACACCTTC | TRBJ1-2 | - | - | TRBV6-6
CASSLVGQGTYEQYF | TGTGCCAGCAGCTTAGTGGGACAGGGAACCTACGAGCAGTACTTC | TRBJ2-7 | TRBD1 | - | TRBV11-3
CASSYRARREHNYGYTF | TGTGCCAGCAGTTACAGAGCGAGGAGAGAGCACAACTATGGCTACACCTTC | TRBJ1-2 | - | - | TRBV6-2/TRBV6-3
CASNRGSTDTQYF | TGTGCCAGCAACCGGGGTAGCACAGATACGCAGTATTTT | TRBJ2-3 | - | - | TRBV2
CASSPRGGGALETQYF | TGTGCCAGTAGCCCCAGGGGCGGGGGGGCCTTGGAGACCCAGTACTTC | TRBJ2-5 | TRBD2 | - | TRBV19
CASSLAQSGSYNEQFF | TGTGCCAGCAGCTTAGCGCAGAGCGGGAGTTACAATGAGCAGTTCTTC | TRBJ2-1 | TRBD2 | - | TRBV7-2
CASSPGQGMRGYTF | TGTGCCAGCAGCCCCGGACAGGGAATGCGCGGCTACACCTTC | TRBJ1-2 | TRBD1 | - | TRBV7-2
CASSPRGTGNVSPLHF | TGTGCCAGCAGCCCTAGGGGGACAGGGAATGTTTCACCCCTCCACTTT | TRBJ1-6 | TRBD1 | - | TRBV6-6
CASSQVRGALDQPQHF | TGCGCCAGCAGCCAAGTCCGGGGTGCCCTTGATCAGCCCCAGCATTTT | TRBJ1-5 | - | once | TRBV4-1
CASSFGRGDEQYF | TGTGCCAGCAGCTTTGGCAGGGGCGACGAGCAGTACTTC | TRBJ2-7 | - | - | TRBV7-2
CASSSRQGGLKQYF | TGTGCCAGCAGCTCACGACAAGGGGGTTTAAAGCAGTACTTC | TRBJ2-7 | - | - | TRBV7-9
CASSQRTVSSYNEQFF | TGTGCCAGCAGCCAGAGGACAGTCAGCTCCTACAATGAGCAGTTCTTC | TRBJ2-1 | - | once | TRBV3-1/TRBV3-2
CASSLDGGYNQPQHF | TGCGCCAGCAGCTTGGATGGGGGGTACAATCAGCCCCAGCATTTT | TRBJ1-5 | - | - | TRBV5-1
CASSRVTGRTGELFF | TGTGCCAGCAGCCGAGTTACCGGGAGAACCGGGGAGCTGTTTTTT | TRBJ2-2 | - | - | TRBV7-9
CASSRDRTGNTIYF | TGTGCCAGCAGCCGCGACAGGACTGGAAACACCATATATTTT | TRBJ1-3 | - | - | TRBV6-6